The clone carrying this T cell receptor (beta chain) has at least ten counts. No antigen is known for it. From germline, CDR1 is MDHEN and CDR2 SYDVKM. This CDR3 is 14 amino acids long. Trimming took off 7 bases at V and 2 bases at J, with 12 bases between the two ends. This sample is drawn from a study of T cell repertoires in cytomegalovirus infection. Across the study: CMV infection plus the matching HLA type was flagged by public TCR beta signatures.

TCRdb recomputed calls from the reads with MiXCR, one row per CDR3 protein. Altogether 400,000 or so distinct CDR3 sequences are present, 15% to 20% being singletons, with the ten largest covering approximately 8%. Overall study results and limits: Frequencies of public TCR beta families were cumulated, and this identified carriers of CMV plus the relevant HLA.

The rearrangement links TRBV28 to TRBJ1-5; D may be TRBD1 (5 bases). Sequencing input: PBMCs. This sequence was found in a human donor in good health (CMV status not recorded). Some clones in this sample may be carry-over from other donors' samples. CDR3 coding DNA: TGTGCCAGCACCACAGGCGGCGGCAATCAGCCCCAGCATTTT. Translating it yields CASTTGGGNQPQHF.